This TCR beta chain was recovered during a study of T cell repertoires in cytomegalovirus infection (dated by TCRdb to the late 2010s). Background for the entire study: Peptide stimulations targeted recently identified HLA-C-restricted CMV epitopes, whose presentation resists viral immunomodulation, together with well-studied HLA-B-restricted epitopes. Because public TCR beta signatures pointed to carriage of CMV infection together with the matching HLA type, the HLA type of each donor mattered for the analysis. What the study reported, not specific to this receptor: In both this cohort and an independent roughly 350-donor cohort, the cumulative frequency of public TCR beta family members distinguished carriers of CMV infection plus the relevant HLA type. In the ex vivo response, HLA-C-restricted CMV-specific TCR beta clonotypes were dominant, and in two of eight donors the single most frequent clonotype came from this HLA-C-restricted group.

This clonotype has more than one count but fewer than ten. The target of this receptor is not known. No much larger clonotype is one base removed from it; base qualities were not supplied. Sequencing instrument: Illumina HiSeq 1500. Through fastp at Q25 and MiXCR, TCRdb rebuilt clones from the public reads, retaining in-frame beta chains. Each CDR3 protein appears once, grouped with its most common genes and DNA. For this sample there are about 57,000 distinct CDR3 sequences; around 20% appear just once. The top ten clonotypes cover over 60% of the sample. The sample's treatment or condition, from its label and the paper: in vitro stimulation with specific CMV peptide epitopes to enrich CMV-specific T cells. The specimen was CD8+ T cells from cultured PBMCs, collected from culture after CMV antigen stimulation. This TCR was sampled from a human donor in good health (CMV status not recorded). Some clones in this sample may be carry-over from other donors' samples.

The nucleotides read TGTGCCAGCATGGAGGCAACGGCCCTTTGGGACGAGCAGTACTTC. Translated, this gives CASMEATALWDEQYF. Recombination joined TRBV27 with TRBJ2-7; a weak D assignment points to TRBD2 (5 bases agree). From the cysteine up to the phenylalanine, the CDR3 has a length of 15 residues. Here the CDR3 DNA is all that survives: 45 bases in frame from base 1. V drops 7 bases and J drops 5 bases, leaving 21 bases in between. Taken from the germline V gene (reference sequence), the CDR1 and CDR2 loops are MNHEY and SMNVEV.